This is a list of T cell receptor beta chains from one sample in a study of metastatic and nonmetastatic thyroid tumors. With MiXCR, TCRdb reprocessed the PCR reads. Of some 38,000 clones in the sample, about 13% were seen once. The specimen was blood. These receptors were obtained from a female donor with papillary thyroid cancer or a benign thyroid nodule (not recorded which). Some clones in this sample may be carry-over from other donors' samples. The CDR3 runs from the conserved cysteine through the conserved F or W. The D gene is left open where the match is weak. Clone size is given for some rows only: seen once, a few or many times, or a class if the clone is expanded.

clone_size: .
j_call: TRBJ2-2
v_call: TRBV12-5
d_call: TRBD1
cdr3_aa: CASGRQGAGGELFF
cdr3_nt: TGTGCTAGTGGTCGACAGGGGGCGGGCGGGGAGCTGTTTTTT

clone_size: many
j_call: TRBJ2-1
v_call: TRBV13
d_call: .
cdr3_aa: CASIPAGGEPYNEQFF
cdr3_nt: TGTGCCAGCATCCCGGCTGGCGGGGAACCCTACAATGAGCAGTTCTTC

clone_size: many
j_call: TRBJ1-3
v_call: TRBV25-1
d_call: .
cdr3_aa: CASSGPWLPYSDTIYF
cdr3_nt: TGTGCCAGCAGTGGTCCCTGGCTTCCATACTCTGACACCATATATTTT

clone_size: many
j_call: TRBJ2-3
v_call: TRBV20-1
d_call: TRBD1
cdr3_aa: CSASDREPDTQYF
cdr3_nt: TGCAGTGCTTCGGACAGGGAACCAGATACGCAGTATTTT

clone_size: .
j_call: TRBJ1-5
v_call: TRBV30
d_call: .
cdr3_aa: CAWSAGSSQPQHF
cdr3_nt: TGTGCCTGGAGTGCAGGGAGTTCCCAGCCCCAGCATTTT

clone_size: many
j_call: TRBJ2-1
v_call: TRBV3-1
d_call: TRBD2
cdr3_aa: CASSLRLADNEQFF
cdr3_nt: TGTGCCAGCAGCCTTCGACTAGCGGACAATGAGCAGTTCTTC

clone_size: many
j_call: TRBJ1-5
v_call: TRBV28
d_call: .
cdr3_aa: CASSLTGSNQPQHF
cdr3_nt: TGTGCCAGCAGTCTGACAGGTAGCAATCAGCCCCAGCATTTT

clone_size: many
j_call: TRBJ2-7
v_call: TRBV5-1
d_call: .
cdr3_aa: CASRIGQATEQYF
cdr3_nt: TGCGCCAGCAGGATAGGCCAGGCCACCGAGCAGTACTTC

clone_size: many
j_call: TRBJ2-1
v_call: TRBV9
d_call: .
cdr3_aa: CASSVGQSTYNEQFF
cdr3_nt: TGTGCCAGCAGCGTAGGACAGTCTACCTACAATGAGCAGTTCTTC

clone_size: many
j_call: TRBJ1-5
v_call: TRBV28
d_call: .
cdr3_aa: CASGGLYSNQPQHF
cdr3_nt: TGTGCCAGCGGGGGGCTCTATAGCAATCAGCCCCAGCATTTT

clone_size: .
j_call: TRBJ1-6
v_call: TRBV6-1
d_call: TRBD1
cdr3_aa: CASSPRDSYNSPLHF
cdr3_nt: TGTGCCAGCAGTCCCAGGGACAGCTATAATTCACCCCTCCACTTT

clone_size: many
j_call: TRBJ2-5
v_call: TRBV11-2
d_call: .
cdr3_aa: CASSLEYQETQYF
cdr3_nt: TGTGCCAGCAGCTTAGAGTACCAAGAGACCCAGTACTTC

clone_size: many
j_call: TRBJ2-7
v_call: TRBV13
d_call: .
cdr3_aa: CASSWGEGSYEQYF
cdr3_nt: TGTGCCAGCAGCTGGGGAGAAGGTTCCTACGAGCAGTACTTC

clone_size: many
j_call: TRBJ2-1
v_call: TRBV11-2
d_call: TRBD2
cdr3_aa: CASSMSAGASEQFF
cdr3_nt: TGTGCCAGCAGTATGTCCGCGGGAGCCAGTGAGCAGTTCTTC

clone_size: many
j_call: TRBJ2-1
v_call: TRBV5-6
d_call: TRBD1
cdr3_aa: CASRGTGKGNEQFF
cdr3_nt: TGTGCCAGCAGGGGGACAGGGAAAGGGAATGAGCAGTTCTTC

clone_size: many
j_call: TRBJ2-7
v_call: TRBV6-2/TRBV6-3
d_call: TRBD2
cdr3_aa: CASSRGGGLAGVDEQYF
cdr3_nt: TGTGCCAGCAGCAGGGGGGGGGGACTAGCGGGAGTAGACGAGCAGTACTTC

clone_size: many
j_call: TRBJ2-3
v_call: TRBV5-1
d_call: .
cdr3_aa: CASSYQGRTSTDTQYF
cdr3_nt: TGCGCCAGCAGCTACCAGGGGCGAACTAGCACAGATACGCAGTATTTT

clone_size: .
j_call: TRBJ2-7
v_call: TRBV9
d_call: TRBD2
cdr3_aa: CASSVGREEAYEQYF
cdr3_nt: TGTGCCAGCAGCGTGGGGCGGGAGGAAGCCTACGAGCAGTACTTC

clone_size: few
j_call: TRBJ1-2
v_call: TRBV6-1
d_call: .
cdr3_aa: CASSEGPGNYGYTF
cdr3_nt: TGTGCCAGCAGTGAAGGGCCGGGTAACTATGGCTACACCTTC

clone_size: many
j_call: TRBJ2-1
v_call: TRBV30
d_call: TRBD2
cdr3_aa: CAWSRLAGGHNEQFF
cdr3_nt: TGTGCCTGGAGTCGACTAGCGGGAGGCCACAATGAGCAGTTCTTC

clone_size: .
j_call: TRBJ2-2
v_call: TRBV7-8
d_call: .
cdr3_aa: CANSLGHGELFF
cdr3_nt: TGTGCCAATAGCCTTGGGCACGGGGAGCTGTTTTTT

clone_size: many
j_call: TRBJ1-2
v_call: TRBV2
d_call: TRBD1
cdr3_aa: CASIPQAGGYGYTF
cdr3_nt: TGTGCCAGCATCCCCCAGGCAGGGGGGTATGGCTACACCTTC

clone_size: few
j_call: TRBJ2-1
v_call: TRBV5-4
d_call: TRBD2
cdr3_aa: CASSLLIAGDNEQFF
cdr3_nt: TGTGCCAGCAGCTTGTTGATAGCGGGGGACAATGAGCAGTTCTTC

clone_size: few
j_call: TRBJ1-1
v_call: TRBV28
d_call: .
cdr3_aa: CASRVRTAGNTEAFF
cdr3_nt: TGTGCCAGCAGAGTTCGGACAGCCGGGAACACTGAAGCTTTCTTT

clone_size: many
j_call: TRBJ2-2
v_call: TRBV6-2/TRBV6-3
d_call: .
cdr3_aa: CAISRSGIPGELFF
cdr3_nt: TGTGCCATCAGCAGATCCGGGATCCCCGGGGAGCTGTTTTTT

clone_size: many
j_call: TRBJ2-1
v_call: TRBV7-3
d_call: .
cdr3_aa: CASSSHGEYNEQFF
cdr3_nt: TGTGCCAGCAGCTCCCACGGGGAGTACAATGAGCAGTTCTTC

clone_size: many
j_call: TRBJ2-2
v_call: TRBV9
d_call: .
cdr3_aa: CASSVKQEDVVVDTGELFF
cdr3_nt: TGTGCCAGCAGCGTAAAACAGGAAGATGTGGTAGTCGACACCGGGGAGCTGTTTTTT

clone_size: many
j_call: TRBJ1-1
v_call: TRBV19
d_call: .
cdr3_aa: CASSIDQSGSAEAFF
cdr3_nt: TGTGCCAGTAGTATAGATCAGTCGGGTAGCGCTGAAGCTTTCTTT

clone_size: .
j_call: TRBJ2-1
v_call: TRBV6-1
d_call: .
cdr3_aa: CASSDGDYNEQFF
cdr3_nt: TGTGCCAGCAGTGACGGGGATTACAATGAGCAGTTCTTC

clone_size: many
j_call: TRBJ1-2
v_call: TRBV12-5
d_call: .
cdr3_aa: CASGLLGYGYTF
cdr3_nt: TGTGCTAGTGGTTTGTTAGGGTACGGCTACACCTTC

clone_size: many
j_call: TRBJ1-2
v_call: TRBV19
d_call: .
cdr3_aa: CASSTTGLNGYTF
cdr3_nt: TGTGCCAGTAGTACAACAGGGTTGAATGGCTACACCTTC

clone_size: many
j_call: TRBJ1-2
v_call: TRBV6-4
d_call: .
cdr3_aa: CASSTGYGYTF
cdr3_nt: TGTGCCAGCAGCACAGGTTATGGCTACACCTTC

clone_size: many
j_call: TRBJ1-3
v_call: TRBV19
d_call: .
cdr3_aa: CASCLTTPSSGNTIYF
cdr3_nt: TGTGCCAGTTGTTTAACGACTCCTAGCTCTGGAAACACCATATATTTT

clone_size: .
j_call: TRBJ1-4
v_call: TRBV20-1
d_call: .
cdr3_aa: CSAEHRDLRKLFF
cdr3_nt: TGCAGTGCTGAACACCGGGACCTCCGAAAACTGTTTTTT

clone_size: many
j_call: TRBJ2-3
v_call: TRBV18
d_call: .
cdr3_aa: CASSPLAASTDTQYF
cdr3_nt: TGTGCCAGCTCACCGTTAGCGGCCAGCACAGATACGCAGTATTTT

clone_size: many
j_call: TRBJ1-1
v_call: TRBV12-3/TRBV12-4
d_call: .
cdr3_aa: CASSPDSGEWTEAFF
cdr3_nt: TGTGCCAGCAGTCCAGACTCGGGGGAGTGGACTGAAGCTTTCTTT

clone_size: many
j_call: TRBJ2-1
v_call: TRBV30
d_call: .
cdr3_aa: CAWRLSSYNEQFF
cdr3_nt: TGTGCCTGGAGGCTAAGCTCCTACAATGAGCAGTTCTTC

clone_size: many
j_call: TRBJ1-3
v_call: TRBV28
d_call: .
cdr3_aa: CASSWGNTIYF
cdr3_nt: TGTGCCAGCAGCTGGGGAAACACCATATATTTT

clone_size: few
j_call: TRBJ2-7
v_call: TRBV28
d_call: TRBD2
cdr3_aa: CANRTLAGGTYEQYF
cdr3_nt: TGTGCCAACAGAACTCTAGCGGGAGGCACCTACGAGCAGTACTTC

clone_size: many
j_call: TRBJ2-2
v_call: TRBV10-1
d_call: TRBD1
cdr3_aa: CASGTGKVGELFF
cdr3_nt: TGCGCCAGCGGGACAGGGAAGGTCGGGGAGCTGTTTTTT

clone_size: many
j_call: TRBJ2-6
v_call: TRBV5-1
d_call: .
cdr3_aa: CASRTQTAAGANVLTF
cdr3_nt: TGCGCCAGCAGAACCCAGACAGCAGCTGGGGCCAACGTCCTGACTTTC

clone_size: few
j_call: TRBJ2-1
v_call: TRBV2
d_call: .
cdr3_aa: CASSKQGGGHEQFF
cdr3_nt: TGTGCCAGCAGTAAACAGGGGGGGGGCCATGAGCAGTTCTTC

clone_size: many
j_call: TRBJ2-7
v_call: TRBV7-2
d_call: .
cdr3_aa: CASSFGPGTYEQYF
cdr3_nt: TGTGCCAGCAGCTTCGGCCCCGGGACCTACGAGCAGTACTTC

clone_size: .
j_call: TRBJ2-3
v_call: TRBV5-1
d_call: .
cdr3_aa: CASRLEEPTDTQYF
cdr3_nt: TGCGCCAGCAGATTGGAGGAGCCAACAGATACGCAGTATTTT

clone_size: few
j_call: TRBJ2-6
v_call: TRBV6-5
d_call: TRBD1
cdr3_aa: CASRLGQGSSGANVLTF
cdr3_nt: TGTGCCAGCAGACTCGGACAGGGAAGCTCTGGGGCCAACGTCCTGACTTTC

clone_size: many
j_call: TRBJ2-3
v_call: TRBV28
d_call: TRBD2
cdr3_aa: CASSFGIAGPDTQYF
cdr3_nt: TGTGCCAGCAGTTTCGGAATAGCGGGCCCAGATACGCAGTATTTT

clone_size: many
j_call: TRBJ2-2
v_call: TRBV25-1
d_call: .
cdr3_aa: CASSDPRENTGELFF
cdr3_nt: TGTGCCAGCAGTGACCCCAGGGAGAACACCGGGGAGCTGTTTTTT

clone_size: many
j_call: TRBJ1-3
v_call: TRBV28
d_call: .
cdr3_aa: CASSSALGVLSGNTIYF
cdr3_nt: TGTGCCAGCAGTTCCGCTCTGGGGGTTCTCTCTGGAAACACCATATATTTT